This T cell receptor beta chain was sequenced during a study of shared clonotypes between healthy human individuals. Points from the study as a whole: Sampling included only blood; tissue repertoires likely differ.

Clones were sequenced by immunoSEQ multiplex PCR, and TCRdb holds only the in-frame ones, with some missing. The data contain 2 million to 2.5 million clones, around 95% of them seen just once; the ten biggest clones take up 0.1% to 0.15%. Points on this clone: Antigen: not known.

CDR1 and CDR2 (germline): MDHEN, SYDVKM. This CDR3 is 15 amino acids long. Trimming shortened V by 3 bases and J by 8 bases, and 19 bases separated the two germline ends. Sequencing was carried out using naive CD4+ T cells sorted from blood. The sample's subset: CD45RA+ positively selected. The V gene is TRBV28, the J gene TRBJ1-2; D is unclear. The receptor was isolated from a man aged 18 to 30 in good health. CDR3 sequence reads: CASSFRGSNLWGYTF. The CDR3 DNA sequence: TGTGCCAGCAGTTTCCGGGGTTCCAACCTATGGGGCTACACCTTC.